The next 18 T cell receptor beta chains were all read from a single sample in a study of T-cell memory formation after mild COVID-19. TCRdb redid the calling of the 5' RACE reads with MiXCR, one entry per CDR3 protein. Of some 320,000 distinct CDR3 sequences in the sample, approximately 14% were seen once. The sample consisted of PBMCs or a T cell subset sorted from them (not recorded which). The source is a man aged 18 to 29 who had mild COVID-19 (a few samples of this study predate the infection). Cell type and time point are not known.

V is TRBV27 and J is TRBJ2-7; 12 bases agree with TRBD2. The CDR3 extends over 15 amino acids. Germline V CDR1 and CDR2: MNHEY, SMNVEV (reference sequence). Unmatched junction bases numbered 8, after V lost 7 bases and J lost 4 bases. CDR3 region: CASTSSGGAWYEQYF. The CDR3 DNA is TGTGCCAGCACTTCTAGCGGGGGGGCCTGGTACGAGCAGTACTTC.

The chain employs TRBV12-3 or TRBV12-4 and TRBJ1-1; maybe TRBD1 (5 bases). This CDR3 contains 12 residues. Trimming stripped 5 bases from V and 10 bases from J, with 14 bases between. CDR3 coding DNA: TGTGCCAGCAGTCCTGTGGGGGTAGGAGCTTTCTTT. Its translation: CASSPVGVGAFF.

This sequence joins TRBV5-1 and TRBJ1-6; weak D call: TRBD1 (5 bases). Germline lookup yields CDR1 SGHRS and CDR2 YFSETQ. The germline V and J ends were trimmed by 4 bases and 8 bases, with 25 bases remaining between them. CDR3 size: 18 residues. The CDR3 DNA follows: TGCGCCAGCAGCCGAGGGCTAGACAGCCGGGCGGGGGATTCACCCCTCCACTTT. This encodes CASSRGLDSRAGDSPLHF. Filled out from reference TRBV5-1 and TRBJ1-6, the complete variable domain reads KAGVTQTPRYLIKTRGQQVTLSCSPISGHRSVSWYQQTPGQGLQFLFEYFSETQRNKGNFPGRFSGRQFSNSRSEMNVSTLELGDSALYLCASSRGLDSRAGDSPLHFGNGTRLTVT.

This clonotype was seen many times. The gene calls are TRBV5-1 and TRBJ2-2; no firm D call. The V and J ends lost 1 base and 7 bases respectively, with 11 bases between them. Per germline, CDR1 SGHRS and CDR2 YFSETQ. This CDR3 contains 14 residues. The CDR3 loop is CASSLWSESGELFF. DNA of the CDR3: TGCGCCAGCAGCTTGTGGTCCGAAAGCGGGGAGCTGTTTTTT.

This clonotype was seen only a few times. The chain joins TRBV6-5 to TRBJ1-2, with D perhaps TRBD1 (6 bases). V lost 0 bases and J lost 6, with 11 bases in between. CDR1 is MNHEY, CDR2 SVGAGI, per germline. This CDR3 comprises 14 residues. This CDR3 reads CASSYSSTGNGYTF. As DNA, the CDR3 is TGTGCCAGCAGTTACTCGAGTACAGGGAATGGCTACACCTTC.

This clonotype has just a few counts. The chain recombines TRBV13 with TRBJ2-2; maybe TRBD2 (6 bases). Trimming cost V 5 bases and J 2 bases, with 12 bases left between them. Per the germline V gene, CDR1 is PRHDT and CDR2 is FYEKMQ (reference sequence). The CDR3 loop spans 15 amino acids. The CDR3 reads CASSDSGTNTGELFF. The CDR3 nucleotides are TGTGCCAGCAGCGACTCCGGGACTAACACCGGGGAGCTGTTTTTT.

This clonotype was seen only a few times. This sequence joins TRBV7-9 and TRBJ2-7; 7 positions agree with TRBD2. Germline V gene lookup returns CDR1 SEHNR and CDR2 FQNEAQ (reference sequence). V was clipped by 5 bases and J by 4 bases; unmatched bases: 17. The CDR3 spans 17 residues. The CDR3 sequence is CASSAQGRSGDPYEQYF. As DNA, the CDR3 is TGTGCCAGCAGCGCCCAAGGTCGGAGCGGGGACCCGTACGAGCAGTACTTC.

This clonotype has only a few counts. The chain links TRBV4-1 to TRBJ1-5; 9 nucleotides agree with TRBD1. The CDR3 runs to 15 residues. The V segment lost 3 bases and the J segment 5 bases; nucleotides outside the gene matches: 5. Germline V gives CDR1 MGHRA, CDR2 YSYEKL. The CDR3: CASSQRQGDDQPQHF. CDR3 coding DNA: TGCGCCAGCAGCCAGAGACAGGGGGACGATCAGCCCCAGCATTTT.

The chain links TRBV20-1 to TRBJ1-6; TRBD1 agrees at 7 bases. The V gene's germline CDR1 is DFQATT and CDR2 SNEGSKA (reference sequence). The CDR3 runs to 13 residues. The V segment lost 6 bases and the J segment 7 bases; nucleotides outside the gene matches: 6. CDR3 sequence (DNA): TGCAGTGCGGCGACAGGGAGCAATTCACCCCTCCACTTT. It encodes CSAATGSNSPLHF.

This clonotype was seen repeatedly, ten times or more. This chain joins TRBV6-5 and TRBJ2-2; tentative D call: TRBD2 (5 bases). The V gene lost 2 bases and the J gene lost 5 bases, with 15 bases spanning the gap. The CDR3 contains 16 residues. Germline CDR1 is MNHEY and CDR2 is SVGAGI. The chain's CDR3 is CASSYGLARWTGELFF. For the CDR3, the DNA is TGTGCCAGCAGTTACGGTTTAGCGAGGTGGACCGGGGAGCTGTTTTTT.

This clonotype turned up a few times. The chain employs TRBV11-3 and TRBJ2-1, with TRBD2 identical over 8 bases. This CDR3 has 16 residues. V gave up 5 bases and J gave up 3 bases; unmatched junction bases: 9. Germline CDR1 reads SGHNT; CDR2 reads YENEEA. CDR3 sequence: CASSPWGSGDYNEQFF. CDR3 nucleotide sequence: TGTGCCAGCAGCCCCTGGGGTAGCGGGGACTACAATGAGCAGTTCTTC.

There are a few counts of this clonotype. The chain links TRBV3-1 to TRBJ2-2, with 7 bases fitting TRBD1. The CDR3 loop spans 16 amino acids. Losses at the gene ends were 1 base for V and 4 bases for J; bases not matched to a gene: 6. CDR1 is LGHDT, CDR2 YNNKEL, per germline (reference sequence). The CDR3 region is CASSQGTDRITGELFF. As DNA, the CDR3 is TGTGCCAGCAGCCAAGGGACGGACAGGATCACCGGGGAGCTGTTTTTT.

This clonotype was seen a handful of times. The rearrangement links TRBV6-5 to TRBJ1-1; TRBD1 might be the D (6 bases). Trimming shortened V by 6 bases and J by 0 bases, and 14 bases separated the two germline ends. There are 15 residues in the CDR3. Germline V lookup: CDR1 MNHEY, CDR2 SVGAGI. The CDR3, as DNA: TGTGCCAGCAGCAAAACAGGGAACTTGAACACTGAAGCTTTCTTT. It encodes CASSKTGNLNTEAFF.

Ten or more counts support this clonotype. J is TRBJ2-7 and V is TRBV4-3, with D perhaps TRBD1 (6 bases). From germline, CDR1 is LGHNA and CDR2 YSLEER. This CDR3 comprises 14 residues. V shed 0 bases and J shed 4 bases, with 10 bases lying between them. CDR3 bases: TGCGCCAGCAGCCAAGATGGGACATTTTACGAGCAGTACGTC. Translated, it gives CASSQDGTFYEQYV.

This clonotype has a count of ten or more. The chain joins TRBV5-1 to TRBJ2-1, with D possibly being TRBD2 (5 bases). Germline V lookup: CDR1 SGHRS, CDR2 YFSETQ. The CDR3 sequence is 13 residues long. The V and J ends lost 3 bases and 7 bases respectively, with 11 bases between them. Here the CDR3 DNA reads TGCGCCAGCAGCTATCGGACTGAAAATGAGCAGTTCTTC. Amino acids: CASSYRTENEQFF.

The genes are TRBV5-1 and TRBJ2-3; no definite D call. Germline-derived CDR1 and CDR2 are SGHRS and YFSETQ. This CDR3 comprises 16 residues. The V and J ends lost 0 bases and 0 bases respectively, with 11 bases between them. The CDR3 DNA is TGCGCCAGCAGCTTGGGGATCGCTCCTAGCACAGATACGCAGTATTTT. It codes for CASSLGIAPSTDTQYF.

This chain links TRBV7-2 with TRBJ2-3, with TRBD2 matching 8 bases. The CDR3 has 18 residues. The J segment lost 2 bases and the V segment lost 0 bases, leaving 10 bases of the junction unmatched. CDR1 is SGHTA and CDR2 is FQGNSA in the germline V gene. CDR3 nucleotides: TGTGCCAGCAGCTTAGCGCCGAGCGGGGGAACCCACACAGATACGCAGTATTTT. This codes for CASSLAPSGGTHTDTQYF. The full variable domain, with the rest looked up from reference TRBV7-2 and TRBJ2-3, is GAGVSQSPSNKVTEKGKDVELRCDPISGHTALYWYRQSLGQGLEFLIYFQGNSAPDKSGLPSDRFSAERTGGSVSTLTIQRTQQEDSAVYLCASSLAPSGGTHTDTQYFGPGTRLTVL.

This clonotype has more than one count but fewer than ten. V and J are TRBV4-1 and TRBJ2-1, with D possibly being TRBD2 (5 bases). Trimming took 0 bases from V and 16 from J, leaving 22 bases between them. Germline V gene sequence: CDR1 MGHRA, CDR2 YSYEKL. The CDR3 spans 15 residues. CDR3 sequence: CASSQDYDTRRASFF. For the CDR3, the DNA is TGCGCCAGCAGCCAAGATTATGACACTAGACGTGCTTCATTCTTC.